These 11 T cell receptor beta chains came from one sample sequenced in a study of beta chain features in type 1 diabetes. Study findings and constraints: Type 1 diabetes patients showed a moderate but significant shortening of TCRB CDR3s in all four CD4+ subsets.

All of the isolated RNA was reverse transcribed, so expressed TCRB transcripts were sequenced. The repertoire was sequenced with immunoSEQ multiplex PCR; TCRdb's copy has only in-frame clones and lacks some. The sample records 600,000 or so clones, over 12% being singletons. Their antigen targets remain unknown. Sequencing was done on a sample of naive CD4+ T cells from blood. These receptors all stem from a young man with type 1 diabetes.

The rearrangement links TRBV2 to TRBJ2-3; TRBD1 aligns across 8 bases. Germline assignment: CDR1 SNHLY and CDR2 FYNNEI. This CDR3 has 14 amino acids. V dropped 6 bases and J dropped 2; count of bases not matched to a gene: 4. The CDR3 reads CASRRDRPTDTQYF. The DNA of the CDR3 is TGTGCCAGCAGGAGGGACAGGCCCACAGATACGCAGTATTTT.

The chain uses TRBV5-1 and TRBJ2-7; TRBD1 is a possible D gene (6 bases). With 4 bases removed from V and 4 bases from J, the gap between germline ends came to 12 bases. The CDR3 consists of 13 residues. The germline gives CDR1 SGHRS, CDR2 YFSETQ. The CDR3 DNA follows: TGCGCCAGCAGCGAGGGACATACTTACGAGCAGTACTTC. It yields the protein CASSEGHTYEQYF.

This clone was observed a handful of times. The V call is TRBV7-2, the J call TRBJ2-1; 7 nucleotides line up with TRBD1. J lost 3 bases, V lost 3 bases, and 5 bases had no gene match. This CDR3 has 15 residues. Germline loops: CDR1 SGHTA, CDR2 FQGNSA. This CDR3 is CASSFSGQHYNEQFF. CDR3 sequence (DNA): TGTGCCAGCAGCTTCTCGGGACAGCACTACAATGAGCAGTTCTTC.

V is TRBV9 and J is TRBJ2-2; D call uncertain. This CDR3 comprises 15 residues. V lost 0 bases to trimming and J lost 2 bases, with 8 bases between them. The germline CDR1 and CDR2 sequences are SGDLS and YYNGEE. CDR3 in DNA: TGTGCCAGCAGCGTAGGTAACCCTAACACCGGGGAGCTGTTTTTT. It codes for CASSVGNPNTGELFF.

The gene calls are TRBV5-6 and TRBJ2-7, with D uncertain. Trimming left V 7 bases short and J 4 bases short, with 21 bases between. This CDR3 has 15 residues. The germline CDR1 and CDR2 sequences are SGHDT and YYEEEE. The CDR3 region is CASSMGLVPTYEQYF. The DNA for the CDR3 is TGTGCCAGCTCCATGGGCCTAGTTCCAACATACGAGCAGTACTTC. The full variable domain, in which reference TRBV5-6 and TRBJ2-7 provide the parts outside the CDR3, is DAGVTQSPTHLIKTRGQQVTLRCSPKSGHDTVSWYQQALGQGPQFIFQYYEEEERQRGNFPDRFSGHQFPNYSSELNVNALLLGDSALYLCASSMGLVPTYEQYFGPGTRLTVT.

This clone showed up just a few times. This sequence joins TRBV4-3 and TRBJ2-3, with a weak D call TRBD1 (5 bases). Between the trimmed V and J ends, which lost 4 bases and 8 bases, there was a span of 10 bases. Germline-derived CDR1 and CDR2 are LGHNA and YSLEER. The CDR3 covers 12 residues. The CDR3 reads CASSPSRGTQYF. The CDR3, as DNA: TGCGCCAGCAGCCCCTCTAGGGGTACGCAGTATTTT.

This clone was seen a few times. The same CDR3 is also encoded by other DNA sequences in this sample. The V and J genes are TRBV7-2 and TRBJ2-2; no clear D gene. The CDR3 contains 12 residues. V lost 1 base and J 4 bases, leaving 1 base between the germline ends. The germline CDR1 and CDR2 sequences are SGHTA and FQGNSA. This CDR3 is CASSLGTGELFF. The CDR3 DNA is TGTGCCAGCAGCTTAGGCACCGGGGAGCTGTTTTTT.

The chain recombines TRBV4-3 with TRBJ1-1; TRBD1 is a possible D gene (6 bases). The germline V gene encodes CDR1 LGHNA and CDR2 YSLEER. This CDR3 contains 18 residues. V lost 0 bases to trimming and J lost 1 base, with 18 bases between them. The CDR3: CASSQDGRGREGNTEAFF. CDR3 nucleotides: TGCGCCAGCAGCCAAGATGGGCGGGGGCGTGAGGGGAACACTGAAGCTTTCTTT.

This clone was detected only a few times. The chain uses TRBV7-3 and TRBJ2-1; 10 nucleotides match TRBD2. CDR1 SGHTA and CDR2 FQGTGA come from the germline V gene. The CDR3 has 14 residues. Trimming cost V 0 bases and J 13 bases; bases outside gene matches: 6. CDR3 DNA sequence: TGTGCCAGCAGCTTAACAATTAGCGGGGGGCCCCAGTTCTTC. As protein: CASSLTISGGPQFF.

The chain couples TRBV5-4 to TRBJ2-3; D might be TRBD1 (5 bases). The CDR3 has 14 residues. V was clipped by 3 bases and J by 4 bases, with 12 bases between them. Germline values: CDR1 SGHNT, CDR2 YYREEE (reference sequence). CDR3 residues: CASSSQGAADTQYF. CDR3 DNA: TGTGCCAGCAGCTCCCAAGGGGCAGCAGATACGCAGTATTTT.

This clone was recorded a few times. This sequence joins TRBV9 and TRBJ2-2, with no clear D. Trimming took 4 bases from V and 4 from J, leaving 14 bases between them. Germline values: CDR1 SGDLS, CDR2 YYNGEE. The CDR3 runs 15 residues. The CDR3 spells CASSPGLALTGELFF. In DNA, the CDR3 is TGTGCCAGCAGCCCTGGGTTAGCCCTCACCGGGGAGCTGTTTTTT.